These T cell receptor beta chains were read from a single sample in a study of STAT5B mutations in CD4+ large granular lymphocyte leukemia. Sequencing used immunoSEQ multiplex PCR; TCRdb keeps in-frame clones, though not all of them. The sample carries around 21,000 clones, over 70% recorded once. What was sequenced was CD4+ T cells from blood buffy coats. Receptors originate from a human donor in good health. Each CDR3 is given with its conserved first and last residue.

TRBJ1-1 | TRBV30 | CAFLRQSQTEAFF
TRBJ2-7 | TRBV5-1 | CASSPRGGIYEQYF
TRBJ2-1 | TRBV4-2 | CASSQGASGSTYNEQFF
TRBJ1-2 | TRBV2 | CAGGQGRSGYTF
TRBJ2-1 | TRBV2 | CASTRMGLAGGPGHEQFF
TRBJ2-7 | TRBV5-1 | CASSPSGAVTYEQYF
TRBJ1-2 | TRBV6-1 | CASSEYPLGYTF
TRBJ1-6 | TRBV7-9 | CASSLRGVDSPLHF
TRBJ1-2 | TRBV10-2 | CASSETGVYGYTF
TRBJ1-5 | TRBV29-1 | CSVKSGVQPQHF
TRBJ1-1 | TRBV18 | CASSDFGTEAFF
TRBJ2-1 | TRBV20-1 | CSAPRRNEQFF
TRBJ2-5 | TRBV5-8 | CASSLTGKETQYF
TRBJ1-5 | TRBV30 | CAWSTTGLVGQPQHF
TRBJ2-4 | TRBV14 | CASSAGLRDSVQYF
TRBJ1-2 | TRBV6-5 | CASSRSGQAASGYTF
TRBJ1-6 | TRBV6-5 | CASRTGRKNSPLHF
TRBJ1-2 | TRBV7-9 | CASSSDSSIVGYTF
TRBJ1-1 | TRBV7-9 | CASSPGTGGTTEAFF
TRBJ2-7 | TRBV10-3 | CAISGLLTGTYEQYF
TRBJ2-3 | TRBV14 | CASSGVGTLPATQYF
TRBJ2-7 | TRBV7-9 | CASAALTYEQYF
TRBJ2-7 | TRBV6-6 | CASSYDGLQQYF
TRBJ1-5 | TRBV7-2 | CASSSEGGQPQHF
TRBJ2-1 | TRBV11-3 | CASTIDGPADEQFF
TRBJ2-7 | TRBV27 | CASSLFPSNTGAGSEQYF
TRBJ1-5 | TRBV5-6 | CASSLVGGNQPQHF
TRBJ1-5 | TRBV6-5 | CASSRKGGYQPQHF
TRBJ1-2 | TRBV5-6 | CASSEAGGNYGYTF
TRBJ2-5 | TRBV7-6 | CASSGLAGFGAETQYF
TRBJ1-4 | TRBV11-3 | CASSLKGWDRVNEKLFF
TRBJ2-2 | TRBV5-6 | CASSLMREEITGELFF
TRBJ1-1 | TRBV11-2 | CASSGTANTEAFF
TRBJ2-2 | TRBV30 | CAWFAGELFF
TRBJ2-2 | TRBV19 | CASSISRRELAGELFF
TRBJ2-7 | TRBV6-5 | CASSYGGQGSYEQYF
TRBJ1-6 | TRBV30 | CAWSRQGGRSPLHF